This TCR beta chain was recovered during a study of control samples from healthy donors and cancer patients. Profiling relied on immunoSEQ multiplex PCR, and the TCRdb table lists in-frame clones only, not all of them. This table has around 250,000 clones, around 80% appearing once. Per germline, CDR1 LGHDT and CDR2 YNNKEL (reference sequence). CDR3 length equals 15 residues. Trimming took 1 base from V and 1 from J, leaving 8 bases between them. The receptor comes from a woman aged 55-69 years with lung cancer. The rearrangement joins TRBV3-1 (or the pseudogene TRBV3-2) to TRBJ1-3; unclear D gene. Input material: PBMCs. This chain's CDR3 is CASSQVGSSGNTIYF. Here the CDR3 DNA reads TGTGCCAGCAGCCAAGTTGGTAGTTCTGGAAACACCATATATTTT.